This TCR beta chain was recovered during a study of OX40 agonist ivuxolimab in advanced cancers. Study-wide context: Enrolled patients in dose escalation had cancers that were hepatocellular carcinoma, melanoma, renal cell or head and neck cancer. Regarding the study as a whole: By week 6 at 0.1 to 3.0 mg/kg, blood CD4+ and CD8+ T cells had expanded clonally.

Sequenced by immunoSEQ multiplex PCR; TCRdb stores in-frame clones only, minus some. The sample yields about 31,000 clones, about 89% seen once. V was pared by 1 base and J by 4 bases, with 15 bases between. The CDR3 contains 16 residues. Germline V CDR1 and CDR2: SGHNT, YENEEA. As concerns this clone: Its antigen is unidentified.

Sequenced here: CD4+ or CD8+ T cells sorted from blood, sampled in a trial of the OX40 agonist ivuxolimab. This TCR was sampled from an adult with an advanced solid tumor such as melanoma, head and neck, liver or kidney cancer. This chain uses TRBV11-3 with TRBJ2-3; D is undetermined. The CDR3 coding sequence is TGTGCCAGCAGCTTAGGTCGGACCTTAGCATCAGATACGCAGTATTTT. Translation gives CASSLGRTLASDTQYF.